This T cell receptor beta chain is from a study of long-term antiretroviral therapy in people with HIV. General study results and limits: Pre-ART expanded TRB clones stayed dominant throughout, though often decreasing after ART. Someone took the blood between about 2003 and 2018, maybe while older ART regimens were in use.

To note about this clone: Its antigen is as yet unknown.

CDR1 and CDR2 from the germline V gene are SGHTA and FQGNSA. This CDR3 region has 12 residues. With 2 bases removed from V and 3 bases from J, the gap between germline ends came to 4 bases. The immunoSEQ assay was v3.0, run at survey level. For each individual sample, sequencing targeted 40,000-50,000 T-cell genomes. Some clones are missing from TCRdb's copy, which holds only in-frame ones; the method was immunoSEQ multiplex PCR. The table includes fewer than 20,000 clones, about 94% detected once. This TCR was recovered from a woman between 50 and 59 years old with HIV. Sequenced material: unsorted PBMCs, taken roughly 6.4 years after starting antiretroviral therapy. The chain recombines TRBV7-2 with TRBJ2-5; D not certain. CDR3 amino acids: CASSLLKETQYF. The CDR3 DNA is TGTGCCAGCAGCTTACTTAAAGAGACCCAGTACTTC.